This T cell receptor (beta chain) was retrieved from a study of patients and donors after allogeneic stem cell transplantation. TCRdb reanalysed the RT-PCR reads using MiXCR and keeps one entry per CDR3 protein. The profile shows about 230,000 distinct CDR3 sequences, roughly 15% of them singletons. Germline V gene sequence: CDR1 SEHNR, CDR2 FQNEAQ (reference sequence). The CDR3 totals 13 residues. Trimming took off 2 bases at V and 3 bases at J, with 7 bases between the two ends. Only a few counts were recorded for this clonotype. This receptor was obtained from a human donor who was either an allogeneic HSCT recipient or a stem cell or donor lymphocyte infusion donor (not recorded which). It is not recorded whose cells these are; they may come from a transplant donor. Specimen: blood, either unsorted or a sorted T cell fraction (not recorded which). The chain links TRBV7-9 to TRBJ1-1, with D maybe TRBD1 (6 bases). CDR3: CASSLNRDTEAFF. The CDR3 DNA follows: TGTGCCAGCAGCTTAAACAGGGACACTGAAGCTTTCTTT.